The rows below give T cell receptor beta chains drawn from one sample of a study of cytomegalovirus exposure and HLA in healthy donors. Assay: immunoSEQ multiplex PCR; the TCRdb copy retains only in-frame clones and omits some. Here the sample spans 77,000 or so clones, roughly 75% being singletons. The sample taken for sequencing was PBMCs. These receptors were taken from a woman aged 35 to 49 in good health and CMV-seronegative. Both conserved end residues are trimmed from each CDR3.

CDR3: ASSKLSTGETEAF
V: TRBV19
J: TRBJ1-1

CDR3: ASSVRQGDLQETQY
V: TRBV7-9
J: TRBJ2-5

CDR3: ASSSYAGGQVNTEAF
V: TRBV7-3
J: TRBJ1-1

CDR3: ASSESHLSTSTDTQY
V: TRBV2
J: TRBJ2-3

CDR3: ASTEGSGHYEQY
V: TRBV2
J: TRBJ2-7

CDR3: ASSPDRRSYEQY
V: TRBV19
J: TRBJ2-7

CDR3: ASINPGGSTDTQY
V: TRBV2
J: TRBJ2-3

CDR3: SVDYPSTDTQY
V: TRBV29-1
J: TRBJ2-3

CDR3: ATTKGTGLRYGYT
V: TRBV15
J: TRBJ1-2

CDR3: ASSPRGGTSGSSSYEQY
V: TRBV9
J: TRBJ2-7

CDR3: ASSQDRFYEQY
V: TRBV4-2
J: TRBJ2-7

CDR3: ASSLSHRLTPFEQY
V: TRBV27
J: TRBJ2-7

CDR3: ASSSGTQDTEAF
V: TRBV18
J: TRBJ1-1

CDR3: AWRRRGLKEVNTEAF
V: TRBV30
J: TRBJ1-1

CDR3: ASSRNRDTGNTIY
V: TRBV11-2
J: TRBJ1-3

CDR3: AWTFGVGSTEAF
V: TRBV30
J: TRBJ1-1

CDR3: ASSYGDRPYGYT
V: TRBV6-5
J: TRBJ1-2

CDR3: ASSIGQGPYGYT
V: TRBV25-1
J: TRBJ1-2

CDR3: ASSLTELNQPQH
V: TRBV7-8
J: TRBJ1-5

CDR3: ASSLSHGNGGTDTQY
V: TRBV7-2
J: TRBJ2-3

CDR3: ASRITRDSNTGELF
V: TRBV27
J: TRBJ2-2

CDR3: ASRPTGTGLYNEQF
V: TRBV5-1
J: TRBJ2-1

CDR3: ASSLVPLNTGELF
V: TRBV5-5
J: TRBJ2-2

CDR3: AWSRAGGYSEQY
V: TRBV30
J: TRBJ2-7

CDR3: ASSTLSTRTGGNQPQH
V: TRBV19
J: TRBJ1-5

CDR3: ASRLQGWLNTEAF
V: TRBV2
J: TRBJ1-1

CDR3: ATKGRGKAGNTIY
V: TRBV28
J: TRBJ1-3

CDR3: ASSNLLAGGQNTGELF
V: TRBV21-1
J: TRBJ2-2

CDR3: AWDQSGKGNEQF
V: TRBV30
J: TRBJ2-1

CDR3: ASSLGLPDYNEQF
V: TRBV5-6
J: TRBJ2-1

CDR3: ASSQDLSYGYT
V: TRBV14
J: TRBJ1-2

CDR3: ASSLTGANTEAF
V: TRBV5-1
J: TRBJ1-1